The 18 T cell receptor beta chains given below trace back to one sample, sequenced in a study of identical twins. TCRdb reprocessed the 5' RACE reads via MiXCR and lists one record per CDR3 protein. The data show around 250,000 distinct CDR3 sequences, approximately 5.9% seen once. These data also featured in a second study, about T cells expressing NK-cell markers.

Input material: CD8+ T cells sorted from blood. The receptors shown here come from a woman aged 18-29 years in good health.

The gene calls are TRBV6-2 or TRBV6-3 and TRBJ1-1; D remains ambiguous. This CDR3 is 14 amino acids long. Germline loops: CDR1 MNHEY, CDR2 SVGEGT. V was shortened by 6 bases and J by 1 base, with 12 bases between the two germline ends. The CDR3 loop is CASSPISRNTEAFF. The DNA for the CDR3 is TGTGCCAGCAGCCCCATTTCCAGGAACACTGAAGCTTTCTTT.

This clonotype has a count of ten or more. V gene TRBV7-9 combines with J gene TRBJ2-1, with D unresolved. The germline gives CDR1 SEHNR, CDR2 FQNEAQ (reference sequence). This CDR3 spans 13 amino acids. V gave up 1 base and J gave up 5 bases, with 6 bases separating them. CDR3 sequence (DNA): TGTGCCAGCAGCTTAGTTATGGACAATGAGCAGTTCTTC. Translating gives CASSLVMDNEQFF.

This clonotype has just a few counts. This chain links TRBV20-1 with TRBJ2-1; TRBD2 matches at 10 bases. The CDR3 contains 14 residues. Germline V gene sequence: CDR1 DFQATT, CDR2 SNEGSKA (reference sequence). V shed 3 bases, J shed 4 bases, and the junction held 3 bases outside the gene matches. This CDR3 is CSASELAGYNEQFF. The CDR3 DNA reads TGCAGTGCTAGTGAACTAGCGGGATACAATGAGCAGTTCTTC.

This clonotype was detected ten times or more. The chain has TRBV7-9 and TRBJ2-3, with D possibly being TRBD2 (6 bases). This CDR3 comprises 15 residues. The V gene's germline CDR1 is SEHNR and CDR2 FQNEAQ (reference sequence). Between the trimmed V and J ends, which lost 1 base and 8 bases, there was a span of 16 bases. CDR3 protein: CASSLDAGWLGTQYF. The CDR3 DNA reads TGTGCCAGCAGCTTAGACGCGGGGTGGCTCGGTACGCAGTATTTT.

This clonotype has more than one count but fewer than ten. The chain links TRBV29-1 to TRBJ1-1; no reliable D call. This CDR3 has 13 residues. Germline CDR1 is SQVTM and CDR2 is ANQGSEA. The V gene lost 5 bases and the J gene lost 1 base, with 11 bases spanning the gap. The CDR3 reads CSVRPGGNTEAFF. CDR3 nucleotides: TGCAGCGTTCGCCCAGGAGGGAACACTGAAGCTTTCTTT.

This clonotype was seen more than once but under ten times. The V gene is TRBV2, the J gene TRBJ2-1, with TRBD2 identical over 13 bases. With V trimmed by 1 base and J by 4 bases, 4 bases remained unmatched. Germline V gene sequence: CDR1 SNHLY, CDR2 FYNNEI. There are 17 residues in the CDR3. The DNA of the CDR3 is TGTGCCAGCAGTGAAGAGAGGGGACTAGCGGGATACAATGAGCAGTTCTTC. This sequence encodes CASSEERGLAGYNEQFF.

For the CDR3, the DNA is TGTGCCAGCACCGGGACAGTGAACACTGAAGCTTTCTTT. It is translated as CASTGTVNTEAFF. This chain uses TRBV9 with TRBJ1-1, with 7 bases lining up with TRBD1. J gave up 0 bases and V 6 bases, and 2 bases lay outside the gene matches. The CDR3 runs to 13 residues. Germline assignment: CDR1 SGDLS and CDR2 YYNGEE.

The table lists this clonotype with many counts. The J gene is TRBJ2-7, the V gene TRBV20-1; D is unresolved. This CDR3 region has 14 residues. The V gene's germline CDR1 is DFQATT and CDR2 SNEGSKA (reference sequence). Deletions cut 2 bases from V and 3 bases from J, with 14 bases between. The DNA of the CDR3 is TGCAGTGCTAGATTAGTCCCCAGTTTCTACGAGCAGTACTTC. This encodes CSARLVPSFYEQYF.

The rearrangement links TRBV15 to TRBJ2-1, with TRBD2 matching 8 bases. CDR3 length: 12 amino acids. CDR1 and CDR2 from the germline V gene are LNHNV and YYDKDF (reference sequence). V dropped 5 bases and J dropped 9; count of bases not matched to a gene: 3. The CDR3 sequence is CATSGSGSEQFF. CDR3 in DNA: TGTGCCACCAGCGGCAGCGGGAGTGAGCAGTTCTTC. Using reference TRBV15 and TRBJ2-1 for the parts outside the CDR3, the full variable domain is DAMVIQNPRYQVTQFGKPVTLSCSQTLNHNVMYWYQQKSSQAPKLLFHYYDKDFNNEADTPDNFQSRRPNTSFCFLDIRSPGLGDTAMYLCATSGSGSEQFFGPGTRLTVL.

This clonotype has more than one count but fewer than ten. The rearrangement joins TRBV2 to TRBJ1-3; D remains ambiguous. Germline V lookup: CDR1 SNHLY, CDR2 FYNNEI. Deletions cut 7 bases from V and 0 bases from J, with 13 bases between. CDR3 length equals 15 residues. The CDR3 bases are TGTGCCAGCATTGATCGGGCCCACTCTGGAAACACCATATATTTT. Protein product: CASIDRAHSGNTIYF.

There are many counts of this clonotype. The chain joins TRBV9 to TRBJ1-1; 10 bases agree with TRBD1. J lost 3 bases, V lost 7 bases, and 3 bases had no gene match. Germline CDR1 and CDR2: SGDLS and YYNGEE. This CDR3 has 13 residues. This CDR3 reads CASGTGAYTEAFF. The DNA of the CDR3 is TGTGCCAGCGGGACAGGGGCATACACTGAAGCTTTCTTT.

This clonotype was observed many times. The V call is TRBV27, the J call TRBJ1-1, with D perhaps matching TRBD1 (5 bases). Between the trimmed V and J ends, which lost 7 bases and 3 bases, there was a span of 21 bases. CDR1 and CDR2 from the germline V gene are MNHEY and SMNVEV (reference sequence). The CDR3 has 16 residues. Here the CDR3 DNA reads TGTGCCAGCAAAACTTCCCCCGTAGGAGGGGACACTGAAGCTTTCTTT. This gives the protein CASKTSPVGGDTEAFF.

The CDR3: CASSVEGTYEQYF. The CDR3 DNA sequence: TGTGCCAGCAGCGTAGAAGGAACCTACGAGCAGTACTTC. The chain has TRBV9 and TRBJ2-7, with D hard to call. V lost 0 bases and J 2 bases, leaving 6 bases between the germline ends. The germline gives CDR1 SGDLS, CDR2 YYNGEE. This CDR3 is built from 13 residues. Looking up the rest from reference TRBV9 and TRBJ2-7 gives the full variable domain: DSGVTQTPKHLITATGQRVTLRCSPRSGDLSVYWYQQSLDQGLQFLIQYYNGEERAKGNILERFSAQQFPDLHSELNLSSLELGDSALYFCASSVEGTYEQYFGPGTRLTVT.

The rearrangement uses TRBV2 and TRBJ2-2; D is possibly TRBD1 or TRBD2 (5 bases each). The V gene lost 5 bases and the J gene lost 0 bases, with 16 bases spanning the gap. CDR3 length: 17 residues. Germline values: CDR1 SNHLY, CDR2 FYNNEI. Here the CDR3 DNA reads TGTGCCAGCAGTCCGCTTAGAGGGACCCCGAACACCGGGGAGCTGTTTTTT. Translated: CASSPLRGTPNTGELFF. Complete variable domain (other parts from reference TRBV2 and TRBJ2-2): EPEVTQTPSHQVTQMGQEVILRCVPISNHLYFYWYRQILGQKVEFLVSFYNNEISEKSEIFDDQFSVERPDGSNFTLKIRSTKLEDSAMYFCASSPLRGTPNTGELFFGEGSRLTVL.

The chain employs TRBV11-1 and TRBJ2-1, with TRBD2 matching over 8 bases. The CDR3 is 18 amino acids. J was trimmed by 4 bases and V by 3 bases; bases with no gene match: 14. CDR1 SGHAT and CDR2 FQDESV come from the germline V gene (reference sequence). CDR3 nucleotides: TGTGCCAGCAGCTTTGGTGGTCGGGAGGGCCGTTTGTACAATGAGCAGTTCTTC. Protein product: CASSFGGREGRLYNEQFF.

This clonotype was seen a few times. V and J are TRBV7-8 and TRBJ2-2; D is unclear. The CDR3 is made up of 14 amino acids. V gave up 2 bases and J gave up 5 bases, with 9 bases separating them. CDR1 is SGHVS, CDR2 FQNEAQ, per germline. The CDR3 protein is CASSLIAITGELFF. CDR3 nucleotide sequence: TGTGCCAGCAGCTTAATTGCGATTACCGGGGAGCTGTTTTTT.

V gene TRBV24-1 combines with J gene TRBJ2-3, with TRBD1 matching 7 bases. Germline CDR1 and CDR2: KGHDR and SFDVKD. After removal of 7 bases from V and 2 bases from J, the junction contained 11 bases not matched to a gene. The CDR3 is 16 amino acids. The CDR3 DNA is TGTGCCACCAGAGGGTCCGGACAGGACAACACAGATACGCAGTATTTT. Its translation: CATRGSGQDNTDTQYF.

Ten or more counts support this clonotype. The V call is TRBV13, the J call TRBJ2-1; 8 bases align to TRBD2. This CDR3 region has 15 residues. The V segment lost 2 bases and the J segment 4 bases; nucleotides outside the gene matches: 4. The germline CDR1 and CDR2 sequences are PRHDT and FYEKMQ (reference sequence). The CDR3: CASSLSGREYNEQFF. The CDR3 coding sequence is TGTGCCAGCAGCTTAAGCGGGAGAGAATACAATGAGCAGTTCTTC.